These 32 T cell receptor beta chains came from one sample sequenced in a study of shared clonotypes between healthy human individuals (dated by TCRdb to the early 2020s). The library relied on the immunoSEQ multiplex PCR assay. Imported from immuneACCESS, the table was reduced by TCRdb to in-frame sequences with V and J called. These copies leave out some clones; in studies compared against another copy, an unresolved V gene accounts for under half, and the cause of the remainder is not known. The sample yields roughly 2 million clones; 90% to 97% were counted once. The ten biggest clones cover more than 0.1% of the sample. Sequenced sample: naive CD4+ T cells sorted from blood. Reading the label with the study, this specimen's cell subset or site is: CD45RA+ positively selected. Every receptor here comes from a man between 18 and 35 years old in good health.

The rearrangement joins TRBV18 to TRBJ2-2; the D gene is possibly TRBD1 (5 bases). Between the trimmed V and J ends, which lost 2 bases and 3 bases, there was a span of 10 bases. This CDR3 comprises 15 residues. CDR1 KGHSH and CDR2 LQKENI come from the germline V gene. CDR3 bases: TGTGCCAGCTCACCAGGCCAGACAGACACCGGGGAGCTGTTTTTT. This sequence encodes CASSPGQTDTGELFF.

The rearrangement links TRBV10-1 to TRBJ2-5, with TRBD2 matching 12 bases. Germline CDR1 is WNHNN and CDR2 is SYGVQD (reference sequence). V lost 6 bases to trimming and J lost 2 bases; unmatched junction nucleotides: 4. The CDR3 has 15 residues. CDR3 sequence (DNA): TGCGCCAGCAGCGCCGGACTAGCGGGGCAAGAGACCCAGTACTTC. The encoded protein is CASSAGLAGQETQYF.

This chain connects TRBV7-8 to TRBJ1-2; D is possibly TRBD1 (5 bases). The V end was cut by 0 bases, the J end by 2 bases, with 13 bases between. Germline loops: CDR1 SGHVS, CDR2 FQNEAQ. This CDR3 is 16 amino acids long. DNA of the CDR3: TGTGCCAGCAGCTTAGCTGGATTGCGGGACAACTATGGCTACACCTTC. Translating gives CASSLAGLRDNYGYTF.

V usage is TRBV20-1 and J usage is TRBJ2-7; 7 bases map to TRBD2. CDR3 length: 11 amino acids. CDR1 is DFQATT, CDR2 SNEGSKA, per germline (reference sequence). The V gene end was trimmed by 2 bases and the J gene end by 7 bases; junction bases not matched to a gene: 2. The CDR3 nucleotides read TGCAGTGCTAGACGGGGGGAAGAGCAGTACTTC. Amino acids: CSARRGEEQYF.

This rearrangement joins TRBV19 to TRBJ1-5; D perhaps matches TRBD1 (6 bases). This CDR3 is 14 amino acids long. From germline, CDR1 is LNHDA and CDR2 SQIVND (reference sequence). V lost 5 bases and J lost 6, with 14 bases in between. CDR3 region: CASSYRDSGQPQHF. CDR3 bases: TGTGCCAGTAGTTACAGGGATTCGGGTCAGCCCCAGCATTTT.

The V and J genes are TRBV7-2 and TRBJ1-5; D is possibly TRBD1 (6 bases). The V gene lost 5 bases and the J gene lost 3 bases, with 11 bases spanning the gap. Looked up from germline, CDR1 is SGHTA and CDR2 is FQGNSA. This CDR3 is built from 14 residues. The CDR3 reads CASSPDRNNQPQHF. As DNA, the CDR3 is TGTGCCAGCAGCCCGGACAGAAACAATCAGCCCCAGCATTTT.

The chain uses TRBV28 and TRBJ2-3, with 14 bases identical to TRBD2. This CDR3 contains 17 residues. From germline, CDR1 is MDHEN and CDR2 SYDVKM. Trimming at V came to 1 base and at J to 6 bases, leaving 6 bases not matched to a gene. CDR3 in amino acids: CASSLSRTSGGQDTQYF. In DNA form, the CDR3 reads TGTGCCAGCAGTTTATCCCGGACTAGCGGGGGGCAGGATACGCAGTATTTT.

This clone is a singleton in its sample. The CDR3 is CASSFSGANTEAFF. CDR3 DNA: TGTGCCAGCAGTTTCTCAGGGGCGAACACTGAAGCTTTCTTT. The rearrangement uses TRBV6-6 and TRBJ1-1; D might be TRBD1 (6 bases). The CDR3 totals 14 residues. Germline values: CDR1 MNHNY, CDR2 SVGAGI (reference sequence). The V gene lost 4 bases and the J gene lost 1 base, with 10 bases spanning the gap.

The chain recombines TRBV29-1 with TRBJ2-1; TRBD2 matches at 10 bases. The V gene end was trimmed by 6 bases and the J gene end by 2 bases; junction bases not matched to a gene: 7. CDR3 size: 15 residues. From germline, CDR1 is SQVTM and CDR2 ANQGSEA. The CDR3 sequence: CSVDPSGSPYNEQFF. Here the CDR3 DNA reads TGCAGCGTAGATCCTAGCGGGAGTCCCTACAATGAGCAGTTCTTC.

J is TRBJ1-3 and V is TRBV4-1, with D hard to call. V was pared by 2 bases and J by 0 bases, with 14 bases between. Germline V gives CDR1 MGHRA, CDR2 YSYEKL. This CDR3 has 17 residues. Here the CDR3 DNA reads TGCGCCAGCAGCCAACGGGCAGGAACCTCCTCTGGAAACACCATATATTTT. It encodes CASSQRAGTSSGNTIYF.

J is TRBJ1-2 and V is TRBV14; no definite D call. With 3 bases removed from V and 6 bases from J, the gap between germline ends came to 14 bases. Germline-derived CDR1 and CDR2 are SGHDN and FVKESK. This CDR3 has 14 residues. In DNA form, the CDR3 reads TGTGCCAGCAGCCATGACTCGGGGAGGCATGGCTACACCTTC. Its translation: CASSHDSGRHGYTF.

The V gene is TRBV19, the J gene TRBJ1-3; D gene unclear. Deletions cut 7 bases from V and 0 bases from J, with 10 bases between. In germline, CDR1 is LNHDA, CDR2 SQIVND (reference sequence). The CDR3 is 14 residues long. CDR3 DNA sequence: TGTGCCAGTAACTCGATGAACTCTGGAAACACCATATATTTT. It encodes CASNSMNSGNTIYF.

V gene TRBV4-1 combines with J gene TRBJ1-5; a possible D gene is TRBD1 (5 bases). Trimming pared 3 bases from V and 6 bases from J, leaving 12 bases between. Germline lookup yields CDR1 MGHRA and CDR2 YSYEKL. The CDR3 runs 14 residues. CDR3 protein: CASSHRGDGQPQHF. The CDR3 DNA reads TGCGCCAGCAGCCACCGGGGGGATGGTCAGCCCCAGCATTTT.

This chain joins TRBV5-1 and TRBJ2-5, with 10 bases lining up with TRBD2. Per germline, CDR1 SGHRS and CDR2 YFSETQ. The CDR3 extends over 16 amino acids. V lost 4 bases to trimming and J lost 1 base; unmatched junction nucleotides: 7. The CDR3, as DNA: TGCGCCAGCAGCCAAGGACTAGCGGCTTCCCAAGAGACCCAGTACTTC. Translation gives CASSQGLAASQETQYF.

This rearrangement joins TRBV7-9 to TRBJ2-3, with unresolved D. CDR3 length equals 12 residues. V was trimmed by 9 bases and J by 8 bases, leaving 15 bases between them. Germline CDR1 reads SEHNR; CDR2 reads FQNEAQ (reference sequence). The CDR3 loop is CASRSGVGTQYF. The DNA of the CDR3 is TGTGCCAGTCGATCCGGAGTTGGTACGCAGTATTTT.

This clone has only a few counts. V usage is TRBV2 and J usage is TRBJ1-5; the D is unclear. The CDR3 covers 11 residues. V was clipped by 5 bases and J by 11 bases, with 10 bases between them. Germline CDR1 SNHLY, CDR2 FYNNEI. The CDR3: CASSSGGAQHF. In nucleotides, the CDR3 is TGTGCCAGCAGTTCGGGTGGGGCCCAGCATTTT. The entire variable domain, with the rest obtained from reference TRBV2 and TRBJ1-5, is as follows: EPEVTQTPSHQVTQMGQEVILRCVPISNHLYFYWYRQILGQKVEFLVSFYNNEISEKSEIFDDQFSVERPDGSNFTLKIRSTKLEDSAMYFCASSSGGAQHFGDGTRLSIL.

The chain recombines TRBV18 with TRBJ2-2; TRBD1 matches 9 bases. Germline V gene lookup returns CDR1 KGHSH and CDR2 LQKENI. Trimming took 3 bases from V and 4 from J; bases not matched to a gene: 3. The CDR3 sequence is 15 residues long. The CDR3 is CASSPGTGPTGELFF. Here the CDR3 DNA reads TGTGCCAGCTCACCGGGGACAGGGCCCACCGGGGAGCTGTTTTTT.

There are a few counts of this clone. In nucleotides, the CDR3 is TGTGCCACCGGGACAGGGGGAGACGAGCAGTACTTC. Amino acids: CATGTGGDEQYF. The chain joins TRBV10-3 to TRBJ2-7; 11 bases map to TRBD1. The CDR3 totals 12 residues. Trimming at V came to 10 bases and at J to 5 bases, leaving 4 bases not matched to a gene. From germline, CDR1 is ENHRY and CDR2 SYGVKD.

This sequence joins TRBV2 and TRBJ2-1, with 9 bases lining up with TRBD2. The V and J ends lost 5 bases and 9 bases, in that order; junction bases with no gene match: 8. Looked up from germline, CDR1 is SNHLY and CDR2 is FYNNEI. The CDR3 covers 14 residues. The CDR3 reads CASSRRGGNGEQFF. The CDR3 coding sequence is TGTGCCAGCAGTAGGCGGGGGGGCAATGGTGAGCAGTTCTTC.

The V gene is TRBV18, the J gene TRBJ2-7; D remains unclear. Trimming removed 1 base at V and 8 bases at J, with 15 bases between. CDR3 length equals 14 residues. Germline V lookup: CDR1 KGHSH, CDR2 LQKENI. The CDR3 bases are TGTGCCAGCTCACCACAATTAGCAGATCTAAAGCAGTACTTC. This sequence encodes CASSPQLADLKQYF.

The rearrangement joins TRBV28 to TRBJ1-5; D remains ambiguous. V lost 7 bases, J lost 3 bases, and 10 bases lay in between. The CDR3 sequence is 13 residues long. Germline values: CDR1 MDHEN, CDR2 SYDVKM. The CDR3 sequence is CASIGRINQPQHF. The CDR3 bases are TGTGCCAGCATCGGGAGAATCAATCAGCCCCAGCATTTT. The whole variable domain, remainder taken from reference TRBV28 and TRBJ1-5, is DVKVTQSSRYLVKRTGEKVFLECVQDMDHENMFWYRQDPGLGLRLIYFSYDVKMKEKGDIPEGYSVSREKKERFSLILESASTNQTSMYLCASIGRINQPQHFGDGTRLSIL.

This clone was detected once. This sequence joins TRBV7-9 and TRBJ1-3, with D possibly being TRBD1 (6 bases). Germline V gene lookup returns CDR1 SEHNR and CDR2 FQNEAQ (reference sequence). The CDR3 has 15 residues. The germline V and J ends were trimmed by 0 bases and 8 bases, with 14 bases remaining between them. CDR3 loop: CASSLALGTTDTIYF. As DNA, the CDR3 is TGTGCCAGCAGCTTAGCATTAGGGACAACGGACACCATATATTTT.

In its sample, this clone was seen once. The J gene is TRBJ2-5, the V gene TRBV5-4, with TRBD1 matching 9 bases. Per the germline V gene, CDR1 is SGHNT and CDR2 is YYREEE (reference sequence). This CDR3 contains 15 residues. With 4 bases clipped from V and 5 bases from J, the junction kept 9 bases outside the gene matches. CDR3 loop: CASSTRTGAEETQYF. DNA for the CDR3: TGTGCCAGCAGCACCCGGACAGGGGCGGAGGAGACCCAGTACTTC. Full variable domain (rest looked up from reference TRBV5-4 and TRBJ2-5): ETGVTQSPTHLIKTRGQQVTLRCSSQSGHNTVSWYQQALGQGPQFIFQYYREEENGRGNFPPRFSGLQFPNYSSELNVNALELDDSALYLCASSTRTGAEETQYFGPGTRLLVL.

The chain combines TRBV10-1 with TRBJ2-7; D may correspond to TRBD1 or TRBD2 (6 bases each). The CDR3 length is 15 residues. Trimming left V 3 bases short and J 4 bases short, with 16 bases between. Per germline, CDR1 WNHNN and CDR2 SYGVQD (reference sequence). CDR3 DNA: TGCGCCAGCAGTGAAGGAGGGACAAGGACGTACGAGCAGTACTTC. Translated, it gives CASSEGGTRTYEQYF.

This sequence joins TRBV7-2 and TRBJ1-6, with a weak D call TRBD1 (5 bases). CDR1 and CDR2 (germline): SGHTA, FQGNSA. This CDR3 region has 15 residues. Deletions cut 4 bases from V and 7 bases from J, with 14 bases between. DNA of the CDR3: TGTGCCAGCAGCTCCCAAGAGGGGTACAATTCACCCCTCCACTTT. Protein sequence: CASSSQEGYNSPLHF.

As concerns this clone: Other DNA sequences in this specimen translate into the identical CDR3. The chain uses TRBV10-3 and TRBJ2-2, with TRBD1 identical over 9 bases. CDR3 size: 14 residues. Germline V gives CDR1 ENHRY, CDR2 SYGVKD. J gave up 4 bases and V 6 bases, and 3 bases lay outside the gene matches. The CDR3 region is CAIRQGASTGELFF. The CDR3 nucleotides are TGTGCCATCAGACAGGGGGCTTCCACCGGGGAGCTGTTTTTT.

Remarks on this clone: Within the sample, other DNA sequences also encode this same CDR3. The chain recombines TRBV19 with TRBJ2-7, with 12 bases that match TRBD2. CDR1 is LNHDA, CDR2 SQIVND, per germline (reference sequence). This CDR3 has 15 amino acids. The ends lost 3 bases at V and 1 base at J; junction bases unmatched: 1. CDR3 in DNA: TGTGCCAGTAGTATCGGGACTAGCGGGTCCTACGAGCAGTACTTC. Residues: CASSIGTSGSYEQYF.

The V and J genes are TRBV7-9 and TRBJ2-7; 8 bases match TRBD2. This CDR3 comprises 14 residues. CDR1 SEHNR and CDR2 FQNEAQ come from the germline V gene (reference sequence). Germline trimming cut 2 bases from V and 3 bases from J; bases unmatched to any gene: 3. CDR3 amino acids: CASSLTSGFYEQYF. In DNA form, the CDR3 reads TGTGCCAGCAGCTTAACTAGCGGCTTCTACGAGCAGTACTTC. The whole variable domain, remainder taken from reference TRBV7-9 and TRBJ2-7, is DTGVSQNPRHKITKRGQNVTFRCDPISEHNRLYWYRQTLGQGPEFLTYFQNEAQLEKSRLLSDRFSAERPKGSFSTLEIQRTEQGDSAMYLCASSLTSGFYEQYFGPGTRLTVT.

A word on this clone: Its ends do not fully match the called genes, so a read error is possible. This CDR3 is also generated by other DNA sequences in the sample. This chain joins TRBV5-1 and TRBJ2-5; D ambiguous. Per the germline V gene, CDR1 is SGHRS and CDR2 is YFSETQ. This CDR3 has 14 residues. The CDR3 is CASSLVPNQETQYF. CDR3 DNA sequence: TGCGCCAGCAGCTTGGTGCCAAACCAGGAGACCCAGTACTTC.

This rearrangement joins TRBV6-5 to TRBJ1-1, with D perhaps matching TRBD1 (6 bases). CDR1 is MNHEY, CDR2 SVGAGI, per germline. Trimming shortened V by 9 bases and J by 2 bases, and 13 bases separated the two germline ends. This CDR3 comprises 13 residues. The DNA of the CDR3 is TGTGCCAGTAAAACAGGGAAAAACACTGAAGCTTTCTTT. Protein sequence: CASKTGKNTEAFF.

The chain couples TRBV11-3 to TRBJ2-7, with a possible D match to TRBD2 (5 bases). The V gene's germline CDR1 is SGHNT and CDR2 YENEEA. The CDR3 contains 17 residues. The germline V and J ends were trimmed by 5 bases and 3 bases, with 23 bases remaining between them. The DNA of the CDR3 is TGTGCCAGCAGCCAAGAGAGGGCTTGGCTCGATAACTACGAGCAGTACTTC. Encoded protein: CASSQERAWLDNYEQYF.

CDR3 coding DNA: TGTGCCAGCAGCTTTCAGAGTCAGGGTTATGGCTACACCTTC. Translated, it gives CASSFQSQGYGYTF. The genes are TRBV7-2 and TRBJ1-2; weak D call: TRBD1 (5 bases). Per germline, CDR1 SGHTA and CDR2 FQGNSA. This CDR3 is 14 amino acids long. V dropped 3 bases and J dropped 5 bases, with 13 bases sitting between them.